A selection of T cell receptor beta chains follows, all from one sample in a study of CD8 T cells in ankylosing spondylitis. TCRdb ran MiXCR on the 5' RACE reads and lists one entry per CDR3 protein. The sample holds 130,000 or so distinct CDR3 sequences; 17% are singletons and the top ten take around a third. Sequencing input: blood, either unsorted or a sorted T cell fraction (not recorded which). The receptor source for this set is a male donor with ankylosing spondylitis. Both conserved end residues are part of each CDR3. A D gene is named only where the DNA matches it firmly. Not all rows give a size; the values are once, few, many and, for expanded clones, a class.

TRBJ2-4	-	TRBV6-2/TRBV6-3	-	TGTGCCAGCAGTTACTCTCTCATGATTCAGTACTTC	CASSYSLMIQYF
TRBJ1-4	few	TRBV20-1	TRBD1	TGCAGTGCTAGCCACCCTGACAGGGGACCTGATGAAAAACTGTTTTTT	CSASHPDRGPDEKLFF
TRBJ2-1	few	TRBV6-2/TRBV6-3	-	TGTGCCAGCTCCCCGGGACTTATCCAGTTCTTC	CASSPGLIQFF
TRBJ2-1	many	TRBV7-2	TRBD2	TGTGCCAGTACCGGTTGGCTAGCGGCGTACAATGAGCAGTTCTTC	CASTGWLAAYNEQFF
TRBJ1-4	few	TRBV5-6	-	TGTGCCAGCAGCTTGGGCGGGGCTGAAAAACTGTTTTTT	CASSLGGAEKLFF
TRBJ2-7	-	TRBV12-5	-	TGTGCTAGACCAGGGCTTAGCTCCTACGAGCAGTACTTC	CARPGLSSYEQYF
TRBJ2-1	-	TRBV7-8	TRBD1	TGTGCCAGCAGAACTGACAGGGGGCCATACAATGAGCAGTTCTTC	CASRTDRGPYNEQFF
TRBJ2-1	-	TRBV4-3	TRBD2	TGCGCCAGCAGCCCGACTAGCGGCATGAACAATGAGCAGTTCTTC	CASSPTSGMNNEQFF
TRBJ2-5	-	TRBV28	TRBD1	TGTGCCAGCAGTAAGGACAGGGTGACCCAAGAGACCCAGTACTTC	CASSKDRVTQETQYF
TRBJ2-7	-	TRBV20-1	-	TGCAGTGCTACTGGATCAGGGGAATACTACGAGCAGTACTTC	CSATGSGEYYEQYF
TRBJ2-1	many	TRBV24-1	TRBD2	TGTGCCACCAGTGATGCGTCTAGCGGGAGTGTTTGGGGTAATGAGCAGTTCTTC	CATSDASSGSVWGNEQFF
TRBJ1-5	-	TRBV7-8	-	TGTGCCAGCGGCCAGTACAATCAGCCCCAGCATTTT	CASGQYNQPQHF
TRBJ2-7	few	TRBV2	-	TGTGCCAGCAGCCGGACTTCTAGCTTCTACGAGCAGTACTTC	CASSRTSSFYEQYF
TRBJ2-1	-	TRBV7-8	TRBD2	TGTGCCAGCACCCGACTAGCGGGGACGGGTAGCTCCTACAATGAGCAGTTCTTC	CASTRLAGTGSSYNEQFF
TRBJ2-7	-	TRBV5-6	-	TGTGCCAGCAGCCTCGGACAAGGCGAGCAGTACTTC	CASSLGQGEQYF
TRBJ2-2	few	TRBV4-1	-	TGCGCCAGCAGCCCCGGCTCCGGACTCCTAAACACCGGGGAGCTGTTTTTT	CASSPGSGLLNTGELFF
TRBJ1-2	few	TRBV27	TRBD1	TGTGCCAGCAGTTTTGGGACAGGGAAGTATGGCTACACCTTC	CASSFGTGKYGYTF
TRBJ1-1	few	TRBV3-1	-	TGTGCCAGCACTGGCCGACCGAACACTGAAGCTTTCTTT	CASTGRPNTEAFF
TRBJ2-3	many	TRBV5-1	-	TGCGCCAGCAGCTTGGAAAGGAGCACAGATACGCAGTATTTT	CASSLERSTDTQYF
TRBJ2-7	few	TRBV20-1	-	TGCAGTGCTAGAGATCAGGGTAGTTACCACGGGCAGTACTTC	CSARDQGSYHGQYF
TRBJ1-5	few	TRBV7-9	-	TGTGCCAGCGGCGAGAGTCTAAGCAATCAGCCCCAGCATTTT	CASGESLSNQPQHF
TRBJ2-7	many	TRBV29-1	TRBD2	TGCAGCAATCGTCCCGGGACTAGCGGGAGGCTCGAGCAGTACTTC	CSNRPGTSGRLEQYF
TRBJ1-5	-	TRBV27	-	TGTGCCAGCAGTCTCTACTCGGGGCCTAATCAGCCCCAGCATTTT	CASSLYSGPNQPQHF
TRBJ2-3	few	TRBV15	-	TGTGCCACCAGCAGAGCCCCCTTCTCAGATACGCAGTATTTT	CATSRAPFSDTQYF
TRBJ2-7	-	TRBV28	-	TGTGCCAGCAGTCCAACAGCCTTGCGGTCCTACGAGCAGTACTTC	CASSPTALRSYEQYF
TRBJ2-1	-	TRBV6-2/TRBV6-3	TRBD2	TGTGCCAGCAGTCAAAGACTAGCTGCCTACAATGAGCAGTTCTTC	CASSQRLAAYNEQFF
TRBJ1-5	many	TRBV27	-	TGTGCCAGCAACGCGGGAGATGGGGGTAATCAGCCCCAGCATTTT	CASNAGDGGNQPQHF
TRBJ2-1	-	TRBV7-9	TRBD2	TGTGCCAGCACTGAGCGGGAGGCCTCCAAAACCTACAATGAGCAGTTCTTC	CASTEREASKTYNEQFF
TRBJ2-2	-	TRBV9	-	TGTGCCAGCAGCGTAGAGCCGACGATAACGACCGGGGAGCTGTTTTTT	CASSVEPTITTGELFF
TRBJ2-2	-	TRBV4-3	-	TGCGCCAGCAGCCAAGGGGCCAGTAGTTCGGGGGAGCTGTTTTTT	CASSQGASSSGELFF
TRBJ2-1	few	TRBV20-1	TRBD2	TGCAGTGCTAGATGGGACACCGGGACTAGCTTCAACAATGAGCAGTTCTTC	CSARWDTGTSFNNEQFF
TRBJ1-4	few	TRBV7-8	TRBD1	TGTGCCAGCAGCCCGTCCCCGGGACAGACTAATGAAAAACTGTTTTTT	CASSPSPGQTNEKLFF
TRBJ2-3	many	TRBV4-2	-	TGTGCCAGCAGCCAAGTCGCACCAGATACGCAGTATTTT	CASSQVAPDTQYF